The 12 T cell receptor beta chains presented below share a single source sample, sequenced in a study of PD-L1 blockade in urothelial cancer. Sequencing used immunoSEQ multiplex PCR; TCRdb keeps in-frame clones, though not all of them. The sample lists roughly 63,000 clones, 81% occurring once. Time point defined: pretreatment peripheral blood. The sequences come from PBMCs, collected around atezolizumab (anti-PD-L1) treatment. These receptors were collected from a man aged 65 to 85 with urothelial cancer.

This chain connects TRBV25-1 to TRBJ2-1; TRBD2 agrees at 13 bases. CDR1 MGHDK and CDR2 SYGVNS come from the germline V gene. The V and J ends lost 2 bases and 3 bases, in that order; junction bases with no gene match: 4. This CDR3 has 17 amino acids. The CDR3 DNA sequence: TGTGCCAGCAGTGAACCCGGGACTAGCGGGAACTACAATGAGCAGTTCTTC. Encoded protein: CASSEPGTSGNYNEQFF.

The chain uses TRBV6-1 and TRBJ2-5, with 9 positions matching TRBD1. Per the germline V gene, CDR1 is MNHNS and CDR2 is SASEGT. This CDR3 comprises 14 residues. V gave up 5 bases and J gave up 9 bases; unmatched junction bases: 10. The CDR3 DNA reads TGTGCCAGCAGTTTGGGACAGGGTCATCGTTCCCAGTACTTC. Amino acid sequence: CASSLGQGHRSQYF.

The rearrangement links TRBV5-1 to TRBJ1-5; a possible D gene is TRBD1 (5 bases). The CDR3 extends over 14 amino acids. V was cut by 2 bases and J by 4 bases, with 10 bases left in between. Germline loops: CDR1 SGHRS, CDR2 YFSETQ. The DNA for the CDR3 is TGCGCCAGCAGCTTAGGGGAAGGGAATCAGCCCCAGCATTTT. The encoded protein is CASSLGEGNQPQHF.

This sequence joins TRBV6-1 and TRBJ2-1; TRBD1 might be the D (5 bases). There are 12 residues in the CDR3. V gave up 10 bases and J gave up 4 bases, with 11 bases separating them. Germline V CDR1 and CDR2: MNHNS, SASEGT. CDR3 in DNA: TGTGCCACCCGACAGATTTACAATGAGCAGTTCTTC. It yields the protein CATRQIYNEQFF.

The chain recombines TRBV5-1 with TRBJ2-1; D remains ambiguous. V dropped 1 base and J dropped 7 bases, with 6 bases sitting between them. Germline V lookup: CDR1 SGHRS, CDR2 YFSETQ. This CDR3 spans 12 amino acids. The CDR3 sequence is CASSLMRNEQFF. CDR3 DNA: TGCGCCAGCAGCTTGATGAGGAATGAGCAGTTCTTC.

The chain is built from TRBV2 and TRBJ2-1; 9 nucleotides line up with TRBD2. Germline assignment: CDR1 SNHLY and CDR2 FYNNEI. This CDR3 has 13 residues. Trimming at V came to 6 bases and at J to 7 bases, leaving 4 bases not matched to a gene. In DNA form, the CDR3 reads TGTGCCAGCAGAGGACTAGCGAAGAATGAGCAGTTCTTC. Its protein is CASRGLAKNEQFF.

The chain uses TRBV20-1 and TRBJ2-7, with 7 bases that match TRBD1. Germline V gene lookup returns CDR1 DFQATT and CDR2 SNEGSKA (reference sequence). Trimming at V came to 6 bases and at J to 5 bases, leaving 4 bases not matched to a gene. CDR3 length: 11 amino acids. The CDR3 nucleotides read TGCAGTGCACTCACAGGGGACGAGCAGTACTTC. Its translation is CSALTGDEQYF.

The chain links TRBV5-1 to TRBJ1-1; 9 bases map to TRBD1. This CDR3 spans 16 amino acids. Trimming removed 3 bases from V and 2 bases from J; junction bases left unmatched: 8. The germline CDR1 and CDR2 sequences are SGHRS and YFSETQ. The CDR3 loop reads CASSSSTGGQNTEAFF. CDR3 nucleotides: TGCGCCAGCAGCTCTTCGACAGGGGGTCAAAACACTGAAGCTTTCTTT.

V gene TRBV29-1 combines with J gene TRBJ2-7; tentative D call: TRBD1 (5 bases). Germline assignment: CDR1 SQVTM and CDR2 ANQGSEA. Trimming left V 3 bases short and J 7 bases short, with 22 bases between. There are 15 residues in the CDR3. The CDR3 sequence is CSVELGTGALGEQYF. CDR3 in DNA: TGCAGCGTTGAGTTGGGAACAGGAGCTCTGGGGGAGCAGTACTTC.

This clone has just one count. The chain has TRBV5-4 and TRBJ2-6; 8 positions match TRBD1. The V segment lost 4 bases and the J segment 0 bases; nucleotides outside the gene matches: 6. The length of the CDR3 is 17 residues. Germline V gene lookup returns CDR1 SGHNT and CDR2 YYREEE (reference sequence). CDR3 nucleotide sequence: TGTGCCAGCAGCCTGACAGGGGACCACTCTGGGGCCAACGTCCTGACTTTC. Its protein is CASSLTGDHSGANVLTF. The full variable domain, rest sourced from reference TRBV5-4 and TRBJ2-6, is ETGVTQSPTHLIKTRGQQVTLRCSSQSGHNTVSWYQQALGQGPQFIFQYYREEENGRGNFPPRFSGLQFPNYSSELNVNALELDDSALYLCASSLTGDHSGANVLTFGAGSRLTVL.

The chain carries TRBV7-9 and TRBJ2-7; 9 bases agree with TRBD2. Per germline, CDR1 SEHNR and CDR2 FQNEAQ (reference sequence). V lost 1 base and J lost 5; bases outside the gene matches: 15. CDR3 length equals 18 residues. CDR3 DNA sequence: TGTGCCAGCAGCTTAGGTGGGCTAGCGGGACTGTACTACGACGAGCAGTACTTC. Amino acid sequence: CASSLGGLAGLYYDEQYF.

V usage is TRBV18 and J usage is TRBJ2-7; no definite D call. This CDR3 comprises 14 residues. Germline assignment: CDR1 KGHSH and CDR2 LQKENI. V lost 0 bases to trimming and J lost 0 bases, with 6 bases between them. The CDR3 sequence: CASSPPTDSYEQYF. CDR3 coding DNA: TGTGCCAGCTCACCACCCACAGACTCCTACGAGCAGTACTTC.